This section outlines one T cell receptor beta chain sequence together with its context. PCR primers comprised 60 Vbeta and 13 Jbeta primers. Sequencing used immunoSEQ multiplex PCR; TCRdb keeps in-frame clones, though not all of them. The table has under 250,000 clones, 70% to 85% seen once; the top ten hold 1.5% to 2%. This record belongs to a study of cytomegalovirus exposure and HLA in healthy donors. Looked up from germline, CDR1 is GTSNPN and CDR2 is SVGIG (reference sequence). There are 14 residues in the CDR3. The V call is TRBV30, the J call TRBJ2-5, with D possibly being TRBD2 (5 bases). The J call may be in error: the DNA end matches TRBJ2-7 better. This receptor was obtained from a man aged 45-65 years in good health and CMV-seronegative. Input material: PBMCs. The CDR3 sequence is CAWSPVEGSYEQYF. The CDR3 DNA reads as TGTGCCTGGAGCCCAGTTGAGGGTTCCTACGAGCAGTACTTC.